Shown below are 9 T cell receptor beta chains from a single sample sequenced in a study of CD8+ T cells in alopecia areata. Investigators isolated RNA and reverse transcribed it into cDNA to act as the sequencing template. Sequenced by immunoSEQ multiplex PCR; TCRdb stores in-frame clones only, minus some. The sample records about 200,000 clones, approximately 60% being singletons. Sample: CD8+ T cells sorted from blood. All receptors come from a human donor in good health.

This chain joins TRBV18 and TRBJ2-5; no clear D. Trimming stripped 2 bases from V and 3 bases from J, with 13 bases between. The germline V gene has CDR1 KGHSH and CDR2 LQKENI. The CDR3 extends over 15 amino acids. This CDR3 is CASSPDLDTEETQYF. In DNA form, the CDR3 reads TGTGCCAGCTCACCAGATCTCGACACGGAAGAGACCCAGTACTTC.

The J gene is TRBJ1-5, the V gene TRBV25-1; a possible D gene is TRBD1 (5 bases). Germline V gene lookup returns CDR1 MGHDK and CDR2 SYGVNS. This CDR3 is 13 amino acids long. V lost 8 bases and J lost 0, with 8 bases in between. This CDR3 is CASQGHSNQPQHF. CDR3 DNA sequence: TGTGCCAGCCAGGGCCATAGCAATCAGCCCCAGCATTTT.

J is TRBJ2-3 and V is TRBV5-6; D is perhaps TRBD2 (5 bases). CDR3 size: 16 residues. V was shortened by 4 bases and J by 0 bases, with 15 bases between the two germline ends. Looked up from germline, CDR1 is SGHDT and CDR2 is YYEEEE. The CDR3 bases are TGTGCCAGCAGCCTGGGTGGAGGAGCTAGCACAGATACGCAGTATTTT. Translated: CASSLGGGASTDTQYF. Full variable domain (rest looked up from reference TRBV5-6 and TRBJ2-3): DAGVTQSPTHLIKTRGQQVTLRCSPKSGHDTVSWYQQALGQGPQFIFQYYEEEERQRGNFPDRFSGHQFPNYSSELNVNALLLGDSALYLCASSLGGGASTDTQYFGPGTRLTVL.

This clone was observed a handful of times. This chain connects TRBV28 to TRBJ2-7, with D uncertain. From germline, CDR1 is MDHEN and CDR2 SYDVKM. CDR3 length: 12 residues. Trimming took 7 bases from V and 4 from J, leaving 11 bases between them. For the CDR3, the DNA is TGTGCCAGCAAACGGGCAGCTTACGAGCAGTACTTC. Protein product: CASKRAAYEQYF.

CDR3 nucleotides: TGTGCCAGTAGTATCAACAGGAGATACGAGCAGTACTTC. Its protein is CASSINRRYEQYF. The chain joins TRBV19 to TRBJ2-7; D might be TRBD1 (5 bases). Trimming took off 3 bases at V and 4 bases at J, with 10 bases between the two ends. The CDR3 is made up of 13 amino acids. Germline V gene sequence: CDR1 LNHDA, CDR2 SQIVND (reference sequence).

The chain couples TRBV5-1 to TRBJ1-1; D possibly corresponds to TRBD1 (5 bases). This CDR3 comprises 15 residues. Trimming shortened V by 1 base and J by 1 base, and 11 bases separated the two germline ends. CDR1 is SGHRS, CDR2 YFSETQ, per germline. The CDR3 DNA reads as TGCGCCAGCAGCTTGTCCGGACACCCGAACACTGAAGCTTTCTTT. Encoded protein: CASSLSGHPNTEAFF. Looking up the rest from reference TRBV5-1 and TRBJ1-1 gives the full variable domain: KAGVTQTPRYLIKTRGQQVTLSCSPISGHRSVSWYQQTPGQGLQFLFEYFSETQRNKGNFPGRFSGRQFSNSRSEMNVSTLELGDSALYLCASSLSGHPNTEAFFGQGTRLTVV.

This chain links TRBV5-1 with TRBJ1-1; D is undetermined. There are 13 residues in the CDR3. Germline V CDR1 and CDR2: SGHRS, YFSETQ. Trimming took off 4 bases at V and 0 bases at J, with 7 bases between the two ends. In DNA, the CDR3 is TGCGCCAGCAGCCCAGAATTGAACACTGAAGCTTTCTTT. As protein: CASSPELNTEAFF.

The chain carries TRBV13 and TRBJ1-6, with 8 bases that match TRBD1. This CDR3 spans 14 amino acids. Germline loops: CDR1 PRHDT, CDR2 FYEKMQ (reference sequence). V dropped 4 bases and J dropped 10; count of bases not matched to a gene: 6. The CDR3 loop reads CASSSYDRGSPLHF. CDR3 nucleotides: TGTGCCAGCAGCTCTTACGACAGGGGCTCACCCCTCCACTTT.

This sequence joins TRBV15 and TRBJ1-5; D uncertain. Per the germline V gene, CDR1 is LNHNV and CDR2 is YYDKDF (reference sequence). CDR3 length: 15 amino acids. V was clipped by 3 bases and J by 5 bases, with 14 bases between them. The chain's CDR3 is CATSSEARPHQPQHF. CDR3 DNA: TGTGCCACCAGCAGCGAAGCTCGGCCCCATCAGCCCCAGCATTTT.